This T cell receptor beta chain was profiled in a study of cytomegalovirus exposure and HLA in healthy donors. Findings and caveats of the study: The authors considered a cluster of highly shared sequence variants likely to be a sequencing artifact. It emerged from a later analysis that several of the most significant clusters appeared to be linked to common viral pathogens.

CDR3 size: 15 residues. Germline-derived CDR1 and CDR2 are MDHEN and SYDVKM. V shed 5 bases and J shed 11 bases, with 24 bases lying between them. Points on this clone: The antigen is not known.

PCR amplification relied on 60 Vbeta primers (plus 13 Jbeta primers). Method: immunoSEQ multiplex PCR; TCRdb's copy keeps in-frame clones and lacks some. Recorded here are about 150,000 clones; the top ten clones represent under 2%. This receptor was taken from a woman in her forties or fifties in good health and CMV-seronegative. Sequenced input: PBMCs. The chain uses TRBV28 and TRBJ1-1, with a weak D call TRBD1 (6 bases). The CDR3 DNA reads as TGTGCCAGCAGTCTCAAACAGGGACCCTGGACCTCGGCTTTCTTT. Translation gives CASSLKQGPWTSAFF.